The 25 T cell receptor beta chains presented below share a single source sample, sequenced in a study of response to subunit inactivated influenza vaccine. TCRdb reanalysed the RT-PCR reads using MiXCR and keeps one entry per CDR3 protein. The profile shows almost 600,000 distinct CDR3 sequences, around 13% of them singletons. Source: PBMCs from blood, taken 12 days after vaccination. The source is a man aged 45-60 years who received an inactivated influenza vaccine.

The table lists this clonotype with a few counts. Here the CDR3 DNA reads TGTGCCAGCAGTTTACAGGGGACAGCCTCCTACGAGCAGTACTTC. As protein: CASSLQGTASYEQYF. The chain is built from TRBV28 and TRBJ2-7; TRBD1 matches at 7 bases. V trimming: 2 bases; J trimming: 0 bases; junction bases outside the gene matches: 4. The CDR3 has 15 amino acids. CDR1 and CDR2 (germline): MDHEN, SYDVKM.

The table lists this clonotype with many counts. V and J are TRBV29-1 and TRBJ2-1; D call uncertain. V was clipped by 6 bases and J by 4 bases, with 13 bases between them. From germline, CDR1 is SQVTM and CDR2 ANQGSEA. The CDR3 has 13 amino acids. CDR3 bases: TGCAGCGTCCCTCGGGTCAAATACAATGAGCAGTTCTTC. This sequence encodes CSVPRVKYNEQFF.

This sequence joins TRBV20-1 and TRBJ2-3, with 11 bases that match TRBD2. V shed 5 bases, J shed 4 bases, and the junction held 8 bases outside the gene matches. This CDR3 is 15 amino acids long. Germline V gene data show CDR1 as DFQATT and CDR2 as SNEGSKA (reference sequence). The CDR3 region is CSAQSASGRSDTQYF. CDR3 DNA sequence: TGCAGTGCTCAATCGGCTAGCGGGAGGTCAGATACGCAGTATTTT.

Only a few counts were recorded for this clonotype. The rearrangement joins TRBV12-3 or TRBV12-4 to TRBJ2-1; 8 nucleotides agree with TRBD2. This CDR3 has 15 residues. J lost 8 bases, V lost 6 bases, and 12 bases had no gene match. The CDR3 loop reads CASSPGGAGEDEQFF. The CDR3 DNA sequence: TGTGCCAGCAGCCCCGGGGGGGCCGGAGAGGATGAGCAGTTCTTC.

The sample holds a few counts of this clonotype. This CDR3 is CASSSIGGLNTEAFF. The CDR3 DNA reads TGTGCCAGCAGCTCGATAGGGGGGTTGAACACTGAAGCTTTCTTT. The chain joins TRBV7-9 to TRBJ1-1; TRBD1 might be the D (6 bases). Germline lookup yields CDR1 SEHNR and CDR2 FQNEAQ (reference sequence). This CDR3 has 15 amino acids. Trimming cost V 4 bases and J 0 bases, with 12 bases left between them.

The sample holds a few counts of this clonotype. This sequence joins TRBV5-1 and TRBJ1-3, with 8 bases aligning to TRBD1. Germline V gene lookup returns CDR1 SGHRS and CDR2 YFSETQ. The CDR3 runs to 15 residues. The J segment lost 0 bases and the V segment lost 4 bases, leaving 3 bases of the junction unmatched. CDR3 residues: CASSATGDSGNTIYF. CDR3 DNA sequence: TGCGCCAGCAGCGCGACAGGGGACTCTGGAAACACCATATATTTT.

V usage is TRBV7-9 and J usage is TRBJ2-7; D unclear. Germline V CDR1 and CDR2: SEHNR, FQNEAQ (reference sequence). The V and J ends lost 4 bases and 0 bases respectively, with 19 bases between them. This CDR3 contains 17 residues. CDR3 sequence (DNA): TGTGCCAGCAGCTCACCTTCCAGCTTTAGAAACTCCTACGAGCAGTACTTC. Its protein is CASSSPSSFRNSYEQYF.

In this sample, this clonotype turned up a few times. The rearrangement joins TRBV7-9 to TRBJ1-6, with a weak D call TRBD1 (5 bases). The CDR3 runs 16 residues. V was shortened by 1 base and J by 12 bases, with 19 bases between the two germline ends. The germline V gene encodes CDR1 SEHNR and CDR2 FQNEAQ (reference sequence). CDR3 nucleotides: TGTGCCAGCAGCTTAGACGGAGGACACTCGGCTAGACCCCTCCACTTT. Protein: CASSLDGGHSARPLHF.

This clonotype turned up a few times. The rearrangement joins TRBV27 to TRBJ2-7, with TRBD1 identical over 7 bases. Germline lookup yields CDR1 MNHEY and CDR2 SMNVEV (reference sequence). Trimming cost V 6 bases and J 2 bases; bases outside gene matches: 10. The CDR3 runs to 15 residues. The CDR3 coding sequence is TGTGCCAGCAGCCGCAAACCCGACAGGGCCTACGAGCAGTACTTC. This sequence encodes CASSRKPDRAYEQYF.

The chain joins TRBV10-2 to TRBJ2-5, with 12 bases aligning to TRBD1. CDR3 length equals 14 residues. CDR1 and CDR2 (germline): WSHSY, SAAADI. V trimming: 8 bases; J trimming: 4 bases; junction bases outside the gene matches: 5. CDR3: CASARDRGRETQYF. The CDR3 DNA follows: TGCGCCAGCGCCCGGGACAGGGGGCGAGAGACCCAGTACTTC.

Comments on this clonotype: A much larger clone lies a single base off, so this may be a read error. The gene calls are TRBV12-3 or TRBV12-4 and TRBJ2-1; 10 nucleotides match TRBD2. This CDR3 has 14 residues. V shed 3 bases and J 12 bases; nucleotides not matched to a gene: 8. The CDR3 region is CASSLGLANGGQFF. For the CDR3, the DNA is TGTGCCAGCAGTTTGGGACTAGCGAACGGTGGGCAGTTCTTC.

This clonotype was found a few times. The chain employs TRBV7-2 and TRBJ2-1; no clear D. The CDR3 covers 13 residues. In germline, CDR1 is SGHTA, CDR2 FQGNSA. Trimming removed 5 bases from V and 6 bases from J, with 11 bases in between. For the CDR3, the DNA is TGTGCCAGCAGCGTCCCTGGATCCAATGAGCAGTTCTTC. The encoded protein is CASSVPGSNEQFF. Full variable domain (outside the CDR3, taken from reference TRBV7-2 and TRBJ2-1): GAGVSQSPSNKVTEKGKDVELRCDPISGHTALYWYRQSLGQGLEFLIYFQGNSAPDKSGLPSDRFSAERTGGSVSTLTIQRTQQEDSAVYLCASSVPGSNEQFFGPGTRLTVL.

The V call is TRBV28, the J call TRBJ2-5; tentatively, D is TRBD1 or TRBD2 (6 bases each). CDR1 MDHEN and CDR2 SYDVKM come from the germline V gene. The CDR3 runs to 13 residues. Trimming removed 6 bases at V and 7 bases at J, with 15 bases between. CDR3 coding DNA: TGTGCCAGCAGCTTAGGGGGGCTGGGGACCCAGTACTTC. Translated, it gives CASSLGGLGTQYF.

The rearrangement uses TRBV28 and TRBJ1-2; D might be TRBD1 (6 bases). The CDR3 has 13 amino acids. V shed 5 bases and J shed 8 bases, with 15 bases lying between them. Germline assignment: CDR1 MDHEN and CDR2 SYDVKM. The CDR3 DNA sequence: TGTGCCAGCAGTGACCCAGGGGCGGGGGGCTACACCTTC. This codes for CASSDPGAGGYTF.

This chain joins TRBV12-3 or TRBV12-4 and TRBJ2-1, with 7 positions matching TRBD2. The CDR3 is 16 residues long. V was clipped by 3 bases and J by 2 bases; unmatched bases: 7. CDR3 sequence reads: CASSFRGGGPYNEQFF. For the CDR3, the DNA is TGTGCCAGCAGTTTTAGAGGCGGGGGTCCCTACAATGAGCAGTTCTTC.

This clonotype was seen a handful of times. The rearrangement joins TRBV4-1 to TRBJ1-5; D unclear. The CDR3 is made up of 14 amino acids. Looked up from germline, CDR1 is MGHRA and CDR2 is YSYEKL. V lost 1 base and J lost 5, with 9 bases in between. CDR3 nucleotide sequence: TGCGCCAGCAGCCAAGGATGGTCGGATCAGCCCCAGCATTTT. Protein product: CASSQGWSDQPQHF.

This clonotype was counted between two and nine times. V gene TRBV5-1 combines with J gene TRBJ2-1, with 8 positions matching TRBD2. Losses at the gene ends were 0 bases for V and 8 bases for J; bases not matched to a gene: 10. Germline-derived CDR1 and CDR2 are SGHRS and YFSETQ. This CDR3 region has 16 residues. The CDR3 sequence is CASSLVSGKSSDEQFF. The CDR3 DNA follows: TGCGCCAGCAGCTTGGTTAGCGGGAAAAGCTCCGATGAGCAGTTCTTC.

The table lists this clonotype with many counts. The chain joins TRBV11-2 to TRBJ2-1; TRBD2 matches at 10 bases. The ends lost 6 bases at V and 8 bases at J; junction bases unmatched: 10. Germline-derived CDR1 and CDR2 are SGHAT and FQNNGV. This CDR3 is built from 15 residues. CDR3 sequence (DNA): TGTGCCAGCAGTTCCTTAGCGGGAGGTACCCATGAGCAGTTCTTC. It encodes CASSSLAGGTHEQFF.

This clonotype was recorded a few times. The chain combines TRBV7-2 with TRBJ2-7; D call uncertain. The CDR3 loop spans 13 amino acids. V dropped 0 bases and J dropped 3 bases, with 6 bases sitting between them. Germline V gives CDR1 SGHTA, CDR2 FQGNSA. CDR3: CASSLATLYEQYF. CDR3 DNA: TGTGCCAGCAGCTTAGCGACCCTCTACGAGCAGTACTTC.

The chain uses TRBV5-1 and TRBJ2-5; D unresolved. Per germline, CDR1 SGHRS and CDR2 YFSETQ. This CDR3 is built from 14 residues. Trimming took 4 bases from V and 2 from J, leaving 12 bases between them. DNA of the CDR3: TGCGCCAGCAGCCCATCATGGATACAAGAGACCCAGTACTTC. Encoded protein: CASSPSWIQETQYF.

The J gene is TRBJ2-7, the V gene TRBV6-2 or TRBV6-3, with 7 bases matching TRBD2. This CDR3 is 14 amino acids long. V trimming: 5 bases; J trimming: 2 bases; junction bases outside the gene matches: 6. CDR1 MNHEY and CDR2 SVGEGT come from the germline V gene. DNA of the CDR3: TGTGCCAGCAGTCGACGGGGGGAGGCCTACGAGCAGTACTTC. Protein sequence: CASSRRGEAYEQYF.

The chain uses TRBV3-1 and TRBJ1-1, with a weak D call TRBD1 (6 bases). CDR3 size: 16 residues. The germline V gene encodes CDR1 LGHDT and CDR2 YNNKEL (reference sequence). Trimming left V 2 bases short and J 6 bases short, with 19 bases between. CDR3 bases: TGTGCCAGCAGCCAAACAGGACAGTTTCGCGGCGCTGAAGCTTTCTTT. Protein product: CASSQTGQFRGAEAFF.

As DNA, the CDR3 is TGCGCCAGCAGCCAAGAAGACCGGGGATACACAGATACGCAGTATTTT. Encoded protein: CASSQEDRGYTDTQYF. The rearrangement links TRBV4-3 to TRBJ2-3; D might be TRBD2 (5 bases). Germline-derived CDR1 and CDR2 are LGHNA and YSLEER. The length of the CDR3 is 16 residues. Between the trimmed V and J ends, which lost 0 bases and 2 bases, there was a span of 12 bases.

The V and J genes are TRBV5-1 and TRBJ1-1; D is undetermined. In germline, CDR1 is SGHRS, CDR2 YFSETQ. V lost 5 bases, J lost 4 bases, and 12 bases lay in between. The CDR3 sequence is 13 residues long. The chain's CDR3 is CASSQITGTEAFF. CDR3 bases: TGCGCCAGCAGTCAAATTACGGGCACTGAAGCTTTCTTT.

V usage is TRBV28 and J usage is TRBJ2-1; a weak D match, TRBD1 (6 bases). The V and J ends lost 7 bases and 6 bases respectively, with 10 bases between them. Germline V gives CDR1 MDHEN, CDR2 SYDVKM. This CDR3 has 12 residues. The CDR3 nucleotides are TGTGCCAGCACCGGGACATTCAATGAGCAGTTCTTC. It codes for CASTGTFNEQFF.